The rows below give T cell receptor beta chains drawn from one sample of a study of T cell changes during pregnancy in multiple sclerosis. Assay: immunoSEQ multiplex PCR; the TCRdb copy retains only in-frame clones and omits some. Seen here are some 64,000 clones, about 91% observed once, and the top ten hold over 2%. Sequenced here: peripheral blood, sampled in the first trimester of pregnancy. Receptor source: a female donor with multiple sclerosis, enrolled in a pregnancy study. CDR3s include the opening cysteine and the closing phenylalanine or tryptophan. A D gene is named only where the DNA matches it firmly. Clone size appears in some rows only: once, few, many, or a class for an expanded clone.

J gene | clone size | D gene | V gene | CDR3 DNA | CDR3 protein
TRBJ2-2 | once | - | TRBV7-2 | TGTGCCAGCATCCTAGCGTTCGACAGGGTCCACACCGGGGAGCTGTTTTTT | CASILAFDRVHTGELFF
TRBJ2-1 | - | TRBD2 | TRBV7-2 | TGTGCCAGCAGCTCTAGCGGGGGGCGGAATGAGCAGTTCTTC | CASSSSGGRNEQFF
TRBJ2-6 | once | - | TRBV10-2 | TGCGCCAGCAAAACAGGGCGAGGCTCTGGGGCCAACGTCCTGACTTTC | CASKTGRGSGANVLTF
TRBJ1-1 | - | - | TRBV6-4 | TGTGCCAGCAGTTTCGACACTGAAGCTTTCTTT | CASSFDTEAFF
TRBJ2-7 | - | TRBD2 | TRBV11-2 | TGTGCCAGCAAGCGAGGACTAGCGGGATCCGAGCAGTACTTC | CASKRGLAGSEQYF
TRBJ2-7 | once | TRBD2 | TRBV10-3 | TGTGCCACAAGGTCCGGGACTAGCGTAATTTACGAGCAGTACTTC | CATRSGTSVIYEQYF
TRBJ1-2 | - | TRBD1 | TRBV5-6 | TGTGCCAGCAGCTTTTTAGACAGGGGAGGCTATGGCTACACCTTC | CASSFLDRGGYGYTF
TRBJ2-3 | - | TRBD2 | TRBV19 | TGTGCCAGTAGTCTAGCGGGAGACACAGATACGCAGTATTTT | CASSLAGDTDTQYF
TRBJ1-3 | - | - | TRBV9 | TGTGCCAGCAGCACCTCGACAGGTTCTGGAAACACCATATATTTT | CASSTSTGSGNTIYF
TRBJ2-4 | - | - | TRBV4-1 | TGCGCCAGCAGCCGAGTGGAGGGAGACATTCAGTACTTC | CASSRVEGDIQYF
TRBJ2-7 | - | - | TRBV9 | TGTGCCAGCAGCGTAGAAGCGGTCAACTACGAGCAGTACTTC | CASSVEAVNYEQYF
TRBJ1-2 | - | TRBD1 | TRBV30 | TGTGCCTTGGACAGGGATGGCTATGGCTACACCTTC | CALDRDGYGYTF
TRBJ2-1 | - | TRBD2 | TRBV27 | TGTGCCAGCCTAAGGGGTAGCGGGGGCCCCTACAATGAGCAGTTCTTC | CASLRGSGGPYNEQFF
TRBJ1-2 | - | - | TRBV7-2 | TGTGCCACCAGACCCACAGGGATCTATGGCTACACCTTC | CATRPTGIYGYTF
TRBJ1-2 | - | - | TRBV6-6 | TGTGCCAGCAGTTTCCAGGGAGGGAATGGCTACACCTTC | CASSFQGGNGYTF
TRBJ1-2 | - | TRBD1 | TRBV4-1 | TGCGCCAGCAGCTCCCCGACAGGGTTAAGTGGCTACACCTTC | CASSSPTGLSGYTF
TRBJ2-2 | once | - | TRBV27 | TGTGCCAGCAGTTTATCGGGGCAGGGGGGCACCGGGGAGCTGTTTTTT | CASSLSGQGGTGELFF
TRBJ1-5 | - | TRBD1 | TRBV2 | TGTGCCAGTAGGAGGGACAGGGGTAATCAGCCCCAGCATTTT | CASRRDRGNQPQHF
TRBJ1-5 | once | - | TRBV10-2 | TGCGCCAGCAGCCCCCCTGACAGGAATCAGCCCCAGCATTTT | CASSPPDRNQPQHF
TRBJ1-2 | - | - | TRBV19 | TGTGCCAGTACTATAGGGGCAGTATCAGGAGGGGGCTACACCTTC | CASTIGAVSGGGYTF
TRBJ1-2 | - | TRBD1 | TRBV30 | TGTGCCTGGACTATACAGGGGGCCTATGGCTACACCTTC | CAWTIQGAYGYTF
TRBJ1-6 | - | TRBD1 | TRBV30 | TGTGCCTGGAGTGTACGATCAGGGGGTAACGAGGCCCTCCACTTT | CAWSVRSGGNEALHF
TRBJ1-4 | - | - | TRBV5-6 | TGTGCCAGCAGCTTGGCGGCGCAGGGGTCGGGGGGAAAACTGTTTTTT | CASSLAAQGSGGKLFF
TRBJ1-1 | - | TRBD1 | TRBV2 | TGTGCCAGCAGACCCGGGACAGTGACCCCTGAAGCTTTCTTT | CASRPGTVTPEAFF
TRBJ1-2 | - | - | TRBV6-1 | TGTGCCAGCATCCCTCCGGGGTGGAACTATGGCTACACCTTC | CASIPPGWNYGYTF
TRBJ2-2 | - | - | TRBV2 | TGTGCCAGCAAACAGGAGAACACCGGGGAGCTGTTTTTT | CASKQENTGELFF
TRBJ2-1 | - | - | TRBV27 | TGTGCCAGCCGGACTTGGGCAGCGGACTCCTACAATGAGCAGTTCTTC | CASRTWAADSYNEQFF
TRBJ1-3 | - | - | TRBV5-4 | TGTGCCAGCAGCTTTGGACAAACTTACTCTGGAAACACCATATATTTT | CASSFGQTYSGNTIYF
TRBJ2-1 | - | - | TRBV7-8 | TGTGCCAGCAGCCAGGTGGGGCTAGCGTCTGGTAATGAGCAGTTCTTC | CASSQVGLASGNEQFF
TRBJ1-4 | - | - | TRBV2 | TGTGCCAGCAGTGAAACGGGTAGAGGCGGAGAAAAACTGTTTTTT | CASSETGRGGEKLFF
TRBJ1-1 | - | - | TRBV5-1 | TGCGCCAGCAGCTCCGGACAGATGTGGAACACTGAAGCTTTCTTT | CASSSGQMWNTEAFF
TRBJ2-3 | - | TRBD1 | TRBV6-5 | TGTGCCAGCAGTTACCGGGACAGACGCACAGATACGCAGTATTTT | CASSYRDRRTDTQYF
TRBJ2-7 | - | - | TRBV19 | TGTGCCAGTAGTTCTCGGAGGGAAAATCCCTACGAGCAGTACTTC | CASSSRRENPYEQYF
TRBJ1-3 | - | - | TRBV5-1 | TGCGCCAGCAGCTTGGCCCCCGCCAGGCACTCTGGAAACACCATATATTTT | CASSLAPARHSGNTIYF
TRBJ2-7 | - | TRBD2 | TRBV6-6 | TGTGCCAGCAGTTACGGGGCTAGCGGGGGGTGGGAGCAGTACTTC | CASSYGASGGWEQYF
TRBJ2-2 | - | - | TRBV5-5 | TGTGCCAGCAGCTTGTTCGCCCCGGGACACAGAACCGGGGAGCTGTTTTTT | CASSLFAPGHRTGELFF
TRBJ1-3 | few | - | TRBV18 | TGTGCCAGCTCGCCGAGTAGGGGGAACTCTGGAAACACCATATATTTT | CASSPSRGNSGNTIYF
TRBJ1-1 | - | - | TRBV19 | TGTGCCAGTAGTAGCTATACAGGGTTTGGGAACACTGAAGCTTTCTTT | CASSSYTGFGNTEAFF
TRBJ1-5 | - | TRBD1 | TRBV4-1 | TGCGCCAGCAGCCAAGAGGGACAGGCGAATCAGCCCCAGCATTTT | CASSQEGQANQPQHF
TRBJ1-3 | - | TRBD1 | TRBV7-8 | TGTGCCAGCAGCCCCCCCGGGACAGGAGGTCCCAACTCTGGAAACACCATATATTTT | CASSPPGTGGPNSGNTIYF
TRBJ1-3 | - | - | TRBV5-4 | TGTGCCAGCAGCCCCTCCGACGGGATCGGAAACACCATATATTTT | CASSPSDGIGNTIYF
TRBJ1-5 | - | - | TRBV30 | TGTGCCTGGAGCGGCGGTAGGTCGGAGTCCCAGCATTTT | CAWSGGRSESQHF
TRBJ2-7 | - | TRBD1 | TRBV2 | TGTGCCAGCAGTGGGGGGATGGGGACAGGGGTTTACGAGCAGTACTTC | CASSGGMGTGVYEQYF
TRBJ2-3 | - | TRBD2 | TRBV10-3 | TGTGCCATCAGTGAGGAGGGACTAGCGGGAGGCCCAGATACGCAGTATTTT | CAISEEGLAGGPDTQYF
TRBJ1-2 | - | - | TRBV2 | TGTGCCAGCACGCGGATGAAATATGGCTACACCTTC | CASTRMKYGYTF
TRBJ2-1 | - | TRBD1 | TRBV7-2 | TGTGCCAGCAGCCTCGATGGACAGGGTCGGAATGAGCAGTTCTTC | CASSLDGQGRNEQFF
TRBJ1-3 | - | - | TRBV21-1 | TGTGCCAGTACCCCACCGGGTAGCGCAAACACCATATATTTT | CASTPPGSANTIYF
TRBJ2-1 | - | TRBD2 | TRBV2 | TGTGCCAGCAGTAGACTAGCGGGAGGGAATGAGCAGTTCTTC | CASSRLAGGNEQFF
TRBJ2-1 | - | - | TRBV5-8 | TGTGCCAGCAGCTTGAGAGGGCCGGATGAGCAGTTCTTC | CASSLRGPDEQFF
TRBJ2-5 | - | TRBD2 | TRBV4-1 | TGCGCCAGCAGCCCCGTAGCGGGAGGGCCCCAAGAGACCCAGTACTTC | CASSPVAGGPQETQYF
TRBJ1-2 | - | - | TRBV5-6 | TGTGCCAGCAGCCCAGTCGAGACAGGCCTTTATGGCTACACCTTC | CASSPVETGLYGYTF
TRBJ1-2 | once | - | TRBV30 | TGTGCCTGGAGTGGGGGGGGACCGGGGAGAGGAGGCTACACCTTC | CAWSGGGPGRGGYTF